The clone carrying this T cell receptor beta chain showed up just once. Assay: immunoSEQ multiplex PCR; the TCRdb copy retains only in-frame clones and omits some. This sample yields some 130,000 clones, of which 93% are seen a single time; about 5.1% belongs to the top ten. Germline V gives CDR1 MGHRA, CDR2 YSYEKL. The CDR3 spans 14 residues. Trimming took 4 bases from V and 2 from J, leaving 9 bases between them. The sample belongs to a study of T cell responses to AZD1222 COVID-19 vaccine. Specimen: peripheral blood, collected on day 0 of AZD1222 vaccination. This TCR derives from an adult in good health. V is TRBV4-1 and J is TRBJ1-3, with D maybe TRBD1 (6 bases). This CDR3 is CASSLRTAGNTIYF. CDR3 coding DNA: TGCGCCAGCAGCCTTCGGACAGCTGGAAACACCATATATTTT.